This T cell receptor beta chain was sequenced in a study of neoadjuvant anti-PD-1 for oral cavity cancer. The CDR3 is made up of 15 amino acids. V shed 5 bases and J 3 bases; nucleotides not matched to a gene: 3. Germline lookup yields CDR1 SGHTA and CDR2 FQGTGA. For this clone: Other DNA variants within this sample encode the same CDR3.

Clones were read by immunoSEQ multiplex PCR, and TCRdb kept only the in-frame ones, dropping some. The sample yields 70,000 to 95,000 clones, around 80% seen once. This chain joins TRBV7-3 and TRBJ2-1; 11 bases fit TRBD2. The TCR sequence derives from a person between 35 and 79 years old with oral cavity squamous cell carcinoma. The sequencing used PBMCs, collected before nivolumab (anti-PD-1) treatment. CDR3 coding DNA: TGTGCCAGCAGCCCCACTAGCGGGAGCTACAATGAGCAGTTCTTC. Translation: CASSPTSGSYNEQFF.